These 7 T cell receptor beta chains were all obtained from the same sample, sequenced in a study of identical twins. TCRdb re-derived calls from the 5' RACE reads in MiXCR, one entry per CDR3 protein. The repertoire has over 200,000 distinct CDR3 sequences, 9.4% of them found once; the top ten carry over 4.5%. The material sequenced was memory (CD45RO+) T cells sorted from blood. The receptors derive from a woman younger than 30 in good health.

The CDR3 reads CASSLVSRTGTGELFF. In DNA form, the CDR3 reads TGTGCCAGCAGCTTAGTCAGCCGGACGGGCACCGGGGAGCTGTTTTTT. The chain has TRBV11-2 and TRBJ2-2; D is undetermined. The CDR3 runs 16 residues. With 1 base removed from V and 4 bases from J, the gap between germline ends came to 13 bases. CDR1 is SGHAT and CDR2 is FQNNGV in the germline V gene.

V usage is TRBV7-9 and J usage is TRBJ1-1, with D unclear. The CDR3 has 15 residues. V lost 1 base and J 0 bases, leaving 9 bases between the germline ends. The germline V gene encodes CDR1 SEHNR and CDR2 FQNEAQ (reference sequence). The DNA for the CDR3 is TGTGCCAGCAGCTTAGGGATGGCCATGAACACTGAAGCTTTCTTT. Amino acid sequence: CASSLGMAMNTEAFF.

The V call is TRBV10-3, the J call TRBJ2-1; 8 bases align to TRBD2. The CDR3 consists of 14 residues. Germline V gene data show CDR1 as ENHRY and CDR2 as SYGVKD. Trimming removed 10 bases from V and 7 bases from J; junction bases left unmatched: 12. CDR3 sequence (DNA): TGTGCCACCCTCGCGGGACTAGGGTTTAATGAGCAGTTCTTC. Translated, it gives CATLAGLGFNEQFF.

V gene TRBV12-3 or TRBV12-4 combines with J gene TRBJ2-1; D perhaps matches TRBD2 (6 bases). The CDR3 extends over 15 amino acids. Between the trimmed V and J ends, which lost 3 bases and 3 bases, there was a span of 12 bases. Here the CDR3 DNA reads TGTGCCAGCAGTTTCAACGGGAGAAACTACAATGAGCAGTTCTTC. It is translated as CASSFNGRNYNEQFF.

Ten or more counts support this clonotype. The chain is built from TRBV20-1 and TRBJ1-2; D is uncertain. The V end lost 6 bases, the J end lost 7 bases, and 15 bases lay between the germline ends. CDR1 is DFQATT and CDR2 is SNEGSKA in the germline V gene (reference sequence). The CDR3 is 12 residues long. CDR3 region: CSAPGEISGYTF. As DNA, the CDR3 is TGCAGTGCCCCCGGAGAAATCAGTGGCTACACCTTC.

There are a few counts of this clonotype. The chain links TRBV20-1 to TRBJ2-1, with D perhaps TRBD2 (6 bases). Germline V gene lookup returns CDR1 DFQATT and CDR2 SNEGSKA (reference sequence). V gave up 6 bases and J gave up 1 base, with 19 bases separating them. The CDR3 spans 16 residues. The CDR3: CSATAGTLISYNEQFF. The CDR3 bases are TGCAGTGCCACCGCCGGGACTTTAATTTCCTACAATGAGCAGTTCTTC.

This clonotype was recorded a few times. This chain links TRBV20-1 with TRBJ1-1, with 7 bases identical to TRBD1. Germline lookup yields CDR1 DFQATT and CDR2 SNEGSKA (reference sequence). This CDR3 region has 13 residues. Trimming cost V 5 bases and J 1 base; bases outside gene matches: 4. CDR3 nucleotide sequence: TGCAGTGCTGTGGGACAGCAGAACACTGAAGCTTTCTTT. It is translated as CSAVGQQNTEAFF.